The 2 T cell receptor beta chains below come from one sample, sequenced in a study of blood T cells in healthy people across ages. A second about 7 to 11 cycle PCR used barcoded and J-beta primers. Each CDR3 protein is one row after TCRdb ran MiXCR on the 5' RACE reads. The table includes 550,000 to 700,000 distinct CDR3 sequences, 25% to 30% detected once. The sequencing input was blood. The receptors were gathered from a woman in her seventies in good health.

This clonotype has just a few counts. The chain links TRBV7-8 to TRBJ2-3; D unclear. Trimming took off 0 bases at V and 6 bases at J, with 13 bases between the two ends. Germline V lookup: CDR1 SGHVS, CDR2 FQNEAQ. This CDR3 has 15 residues. The CDR3 is CASSLARMKTDTQYF. In DNA form, the CDR3 reads TGTGCCAGCAGCTTAGCGCGGATGAAGACCGATACGCAGTATTTT.

There are a few counts of this clonotype. This sequence joins TRBV7-2 and TRBJ2-4; TRBD1 might be the D (5 bases). Trimming shortened V by 5 bases and J by 0 bases, and 8 bases separated the two germline ends. CDR3 size: 14 residues. Germline V gives CDR1 SGHTA, CDR2 FQGNSA. This chain's CDR3 is CASSRTLAKNIQYF. CDR3 bases: TGTGCCAGCAGCCGGACATTAGCCAAAAACATTCAGTACTTC.